This T cell receptor beta chain appears in the sequencing data of a study of blood T cells in healthy people across ages. In regard to this clonotype: What it recognizes is unknown.

Whole-study findings and limits: Greater diversity and more naive CD4+ cells were seen in long-lived donors than in aged donors. The study lacked donor CMV status, which possibly confounded expanded clonotype changes.

For the second PCR, which ran for 7 to 11 cycles, a sample-barcoded 5' primer and a J-beta primer mix were used. Using its own MiXCR run on the 5' RACE reads, TCRdb lists one record per CDR3 protein. The sample consists of around 500,000 distinct CDR3 sequences, 47% of them appearing once. This CDR3 has 15 amino acids. Per the germline V gene, CDR1 is MGHRA and CDR2 is YSYEKL. The sequencing input was blood. The genes are TRBV4-1 and TRBJ2-1; maybe TRBD1 (6 bases). The J call could be wrong; TRBJ2-7 is a better fit for the DNA end. The sequence was collected from a man older than 75 in good health. CDR3 region: CASSQDPGAYNEQYF. For the CDR3, the DNA is TGCGCCAGCAGCCAAGATCCAGGGGCCTACAATGAGCAGTACTTC.